This T cell receptor (beta chain) was retrieved from a study of monozygotic twins with inflammatory bowel disease. Comment on this clonotype: Its specificity is not known.

Study-level findings and limits: The analysis yielded no support for one strong signal or clonotype associated with IBD. IBD patients carried less diverse TCRbeta repertoires (inverse Simpson) than healthy co-twins. There were differing immunosuppressive treatments, which may have added variability to patient repertoires.

TCRdb reanalyzed the 5' RACE reads and collapses them to one entry per CDR3 protein, without DNA. In total, the table holds around 140,000 distinct CDR3 sequences. This CDR3 has 14 amino acids. Looked up from germline, CDR1 is SGHRS and CDR2 is YFSETQ. This clonotype was sampled from a human donor with ulcerative colitis or Crohn's disease, or a healthy co-twin of an affected twin (not recorded which). The sequenced sample was blood. The chain carries TRBV5-1 and TRBJ2-6. CDR3: CASSEDSGANVLTF.